A selection of T cell receptor beta chains follows, all from one sample in a study of blood T cell repertoires in COVID-19. Clones were read by immunoSEQ multiplex PCR, and TCRdb kept only the in-frame ones, dropping some. The table has 140,000 or so clones, approximately 88% seen once; the top ten hold nearly 0.95%. The specimen sequenced was peripheral blood. These TCRs come from a woman between 50 and 59 years old with acute or convalescent COVID-19. Both conserved end residues are part of each CDR3. D genes are given only for firm matches. For some rows the clone size is stated as once, few or many, or as a class when expanded; others skip it.

TRBD1,TRBJ1-3,NA,15,TRBV5-1,CASSLGGQGGNTIYF,TGCGCCAGCAGCCTTGGCGGACAGGGAGGAAACACCATATATTTT
NA,TRBJ1-1,NA,13,TRBV13,CASRGGDPTEAFF,TGTGCCAGTCGAGGGGGGGACCCCACTGAAGCTTTCTTT
NA,TRBJ1-1,NA,13,TRBV7-3,CASSLQENTEAFF,TGTGCCAGCAGCTTACAGGAGAACACTGAAGCTTTCTTT
TRBD1,TRBJ2-7,NA,11,TRBV27,CASGQGVEQYF,TGTGCCAGCGGGCAGGGGGTTGAGCAGTACTTC
NA,TRBJ1-5,NA,13,TRBV10-2,CASRPGGGQPQHF,TGCGCCAGCAGGCCGGGGGGAGGACAGCCCCAGCATTTT
TRBD1,TRBJ1-1,NA,16,TRBV7-3,CASSLRPGQGPTEAFF,TGTGCCAGCAGCCTCCGTCCGGGACAGGGTCCCACTGAAGCTTTCTTT
NA,TRBJ2-7,NA,14,TRBV7-8,CATNWAREANEQYF,TGTGCCACCAACTGGGCCAGGGAGGCTAACGAGCAGTACTTC
NA,TRBJ1-1,NA,15,TRBV18,CASSPQATPGTEAFF,TGTGCCAGCTCACCACAGGCAACCCCGGGGACTGAAGCTTTCTTT
TRBD1,TRBJ1-2,NA,14,TRBV2,CASSAGGSNYGYTF,TGTGCCAGCAGTGCAGGGGGTAGTAACTATGGCTACACCTTC
TRBD1,TRBJ1-5,NA,14,TRBV2,CASSEKTGLQPQHF,TGTGCCAGCAGTGAAAAGACAGGGCTTCAGCCCCAGCATTTT
NA,TRBJ2-5,NA,17,TRBV11-3,CASSLQSARSIRETQYF,TGTGCCAGCAGCTTACAGTCGGCTAGGTCGATTAGGGAGACCCAGTACTTC
NA,TRBJ1-6,NA,15,TRBV4-2,CASSQELNSNSPLHF,TGTGCCAGCAGCCAAGAACTCAACTCCAATTCACCCCTCCACTTT
NA,TRBJ1-5,NA,13,TRBV12-3/TRBV12-4,CASSLNANQPQHF,TGTGCCAGCAGTTTAAATGCGAATCAGCCCCAGCATTTT
TRBD1,TRBJ1-2,NA,15,TRBV11-1,CASSFGGQGNYGYTF,TGTGCCAGCAGCTTCGGTGGACAGGGTAACTATGGCTACACCTTC
NA,TRBJ1-1,once,14,TRBV7-2,CASSFLQGRTEAFF,TGTGCCAGCAGCTTCCTACAGGGAAGGACTGAAGCTTTCTTT
NA,TRBJ1-6,NA,15,TRBV9,CASSVDGHFNSPLHF,TGTGCCAGCAGCGTAGATGGACACTTTAATTCACCCCTCCACTTT
NA,TRBJ2-3,NA,12,TRBV3-1/TRBV3-2,CASSPPSDTQYF,TGTGCCAGCAGCCCCCCGTCAGATACGCAGTATTTT
NA,TRBJ2-3,NA,16,TRBV4-1,CASSQELGAARDTQYF,TGCGCCAGCAGCCAAGAATTAGGGGCGGCCCGGGATACGCAGTATTTT
TRBD1,TRBJ1-4,NA,12,TRBV11-2,CASSRGGEKLFF,TGTGCCAGCAGCCGAGGGGGCGAAAAACTGTTTTTT
TRBD1,TRBJ1-3,NA,14,TRBV7-3,CASSPQGDGNTIYF,TGTGCCAGCAGCCCACAGGGGGACGGAAACACCATATATTTT
TRBD1,TRBJ2-5,NA,17,TRBV3-1/TRBV3-2,CASSQVSSGQYDETQYF,TGTGCCAGCAGCCAAGTTTCATCGGGACAGTACGATGAGACCCAGTACTTC
NA,TRBJ2-7,NA,14,TRBV10-2,CASSRGGYANEQYF,TGCGCCAGCAGCCGAGGGGGTTATGCCAACGAGCAGTACTTC
NA,TRBJ1-1,NA,14,TRBV5-4,CASIPQAGNTEAFF,TGTGCCAGCATCCCCCAAGCCGGGAACACTGAAGCTTTCTTT
TRBD2,TRBJ2-1,NA,19,TRBV29-1,CSVVWLAGGVRLSYNEQFF,TGCAGCGTTGTATGGCTAGCGGGAGGGGTAAGGCTTTCCTACAATGAGCAGTTCTTC
NA,TRBJ2-1,NA,14,TRBV2,CASSGGDTYNEQFF,TGTGCCAGCAGTGGAGGGGACACCTACAATGAGCAGTTCTTC
NA,TRBJ1-1,NA,13,TRBV28,CASSLLRDTEAFF,TGTGCCAGCAGTTTACTCAGGGACACTGAAGCTTTCTTT
NA,TRBJ2-1,NA,12,TRBV29-1,CSVLRVTNEQFF,TGCAGCGTTCTGCGGGTGACCAATGAGCAGTTCTTC
NA,TRBJ1-2,NA,15,TRBV20-1,CSASLRTRTNYGYTF,TGCAGTGCTAGTCTGCGGACTCGTACTAACTATGGCTACACCTTC
NA,TRBJ2-7,NA,13,TRBV7-3,CASSLAGPYEQYF,TGTGCCAGCAGCTTAGCGGGTCCCTACGAGCAGTACTTC
NA,TRBJ1-4,NA,15,TRBV19,CASSPAGGWPEKLFF,TGTGCCAGTAGTCCCGCTGGGGGGTGGCCTGAAAAACTGTTTTTT
NA,TRBJ1-2,NA,16,TRBV13,CASSLGRAGGNYGYTF,TGTGCCAGCAGCTTAGGCCGGGCAGGAGGCAACTATGGCTACACCTTC
TRBD1,TRBJ1-6,NA,15,TRBV30,CAWSVLGQGNSPLHF,TGTGCCTGGAGTGTATTAGGACAGGGGAATTCACCCCTCCACTTT
TRBD1,TRBJ1-1,NA,14,TRBV30,CAWSFGTGKVEAFF,TGTGCCTGGAGTTTCGGGACAGGGAAGGTTGAAGCTTTCTTT
NA,TRBJ1-2,NA,15,TRBV18,CASSRTDQANYGYTF,TGTGCCAGCTCACGAACAGACCAGGCTAACTATGGCTACACCTTC
NA,TRBJ1-1,NA,13,TRBV30,CAWEQTGWTEAFF,TGTGCCTGGGAGCAGACAGGCTGGACTGAAGCTTTCTTT
TRBD2,TRBJ2-1,NA,16,TRBV5-4,CASSPSGGAARNEQFF,TGTGCCAGCAGTCCCAGCGGGGGGGCCGCGAGGAATGAGCAGTTCTTC
TRBD2,TRBJ2-7,NA,13,TRBV6-5,CASYRLAGDEQYF,TGTGCCAGCTACCGACTAGCGGGGGACGAGCAGTACTTC
NA,TRBJ2-3,NA,15,TRBV14,CASSQDSPGAGTQYF,TGTGCCAGCAGCCAAGATTCCCCAGGGGCGGGTACGCAGTATTTT
NA,TRBJ2-2,NA,17,TRBV7-9,CASSPPFRGLNTGELFF,TGTGCCAGCAGCCCTCCTTTCAGGGGCCTTAACACCGGGGAGCTGTTTTTT
TRBD2,TRBJ2-2,NA,16,TRBV9,CASSVSLAGGAGELFF,TGTGCCAGCAGCGTAAGCCTAGCGGGAGGGGCCGGGGAGCTGTTTTTT